These 16 T cell receptor beta chains were sequenced from one sample in a study of blood T cell repertoires in COVID-19. Only in-frame clones appear in the TCRdb table, and some are missing; sequencing was by immunoSEQ multiplex PCR. The data contain about 320,000 clones, 65% to 90% of them singletons. The sequenced sample consisted of peripheral blood. The receptors here all came from a human donor in a cohort sampled during active COVID-19.

This chain uses TRBV30 with TRBJ1-2, with D maybe TRBD1 (5 bases). This CDR3 is 12 amino acids long. Germline V CDR1 and CDR2: GTSNPN, SVGIG (reference sequence). V shed 4 bases and J shed 5 bases, with 11 bases lying between them. CDR3 sequence: CAWTVGTYGYTF. The CDR3, as DNA: TGTGCCTGGACCGTAGGGACTTATGGCTACACCTTC.

By frequency in the sample, this clone is medium-sized. This chain uses TRBV6-2 or TRBV6-3 with TRBJ2-1; 12 bases are a match to TRBD2. CDR3 length: 15 amino acids. CDR1 MNHEY and CDR2 SVGEGT come from the germline V gene. V was clipped by 5 bases and J by 8 bases; unmatched bases: 7. As DNA, the CDR3 is TGTGCCAGCAGTCAAACTAGCGGGGGGCCGGATGAGCAGTTCTTC. This sequence encodes CASSQTSGGPDEQFF.

This chain's CDR3 is CASTGGGIEKLFF. The CDR3, as DNA: TGTGCCAGCACCGGGGGAGGAATTGAAAAACTGTTTTTT. The chain uses TRBV6-5 and TRBJ1-4; perhaps TRBD1 as D (5 bases). The CDR3 consists of 13 residues. Deletions cut 7 bases from V and 7 bases from J, with 13 bases between. From germline, CDR1 is MNHEY and CDR2 SVGAGI.

This CDR3 is CASSLDSAYEQYF. As DNA, the CDR3 is TGCGCCAGCAGCCTCGACAGCGCCTACGAGCAGTACTTC. The chain links TRBV5-1 to TRBJ2-7; a possible D gene is TRBD1 (5 bases). Per the germline V gene, CDR1 is SGHRS and CDR2 is YFSETQ. V was cut by 4 bases and J by 2 bases, with 10 bases left in between. This CDR3 region has 13 residues.

The CDR3 here is CASSSSSETNEKLFF. Here the CDR3 DNA reads TGCGCCAGCAGCTCTTCGAGTGAAACTAATGAAAAACTGTTTTTT. This rearrangement joins TRBV5-1 to TRBJ1-4, with D hard to call. Germline V gives CDR1 SGHRS, CDR2 YFSETQ. This CDR3 has 15 amino acids. V lost 3 bases and J lost 1, with 10 bases in between. The full variable domain, rest sourced from reference TRBV5-1 and TRBJ1-4, is KAGVTQTPRYLIKTRGQQVTLSCSPISGHRSVSWYQQTPGQGLQFLFEYFSETQRNKGNFPGRFSGRQFSNSRSEMNVSTLELGDSALYLCASSSSSETNEKLFFGSGTQLSVL.

The chain employs TRBV30 and TRBJ1-2; 8 bases agree with TRBD1. Looked up from germline, CDR1 is GTSNPN and CDR2 is SVGIG (reference sequence). With V trimmed by 5 bases and J by 0 bases, 5 bases remained unmatched. The CDR3 is made up of 14 amino acids. CDR3 sequence: CAWEGQDSNYGYTF. CDR3 DNA sequence: TGTGCCTGGGAGGGACAGGACTCTAACTATGGCTACACCTTC.

This clone has a handful of counts. The chain uses TRBV20-1 and TRBJ1-2, with D unresolved. Germline assignment: CDR1 DFQATT and CDR2 SNEGSKA (reference sequence). This CDR3 has 11 residues. With 0 bases removed from V and 8 bases from J, the gap between germline ends came to 7 bases. CDR3: CSAREREGYTF. The CDR3 region has the DNA TGCAGTGCTAGAGAACGGGAGGGCTACACCTTC.

This chain connects TRBV6-2 or TRBV6-3 to TRBJ2-3, with 8 bases fitting TRBD1. Germline assignment: CDR1 MNHEY and CDR2 SVGEGT. There are 14 residues in the CDR3. The J segment lost 6 bases and the V segment lost 4 bases, leaving 6 bases of the junction unmatched. DNA for the CDR3: TGTGCCAGCAGTTTGGCAGGGGGCGAGGATACGCAGTATTTT. Protein product: CASSLAGGEDTQYF.

V gene TRBV5-1 combines with J gene TRBJ2-3; 9 nucleotides align to TRBD2. CDR1 is SGHRS and CDR2 is YFSETQ in the germline V gene. This CDR3 contains 15 residues. V lost 4 bases, J lost 2 bases, and 5 bases stayed unmatched. The CDR3 here is CASSLAGPVTDTQYF. The CDR3 bases are TGCGCCAGCAGCCTAGCGGGGCCAGTCACAGATACGCAGTATTTT.

V is TRBV10-1 and J is TRBJ1-1, with 7 bases lining up with TRBD1. Germline CDR1 reads WNHNN; CDR2 reads SYGVQD (reference sequence). CDR3 length equals 18 residues. After removal of 6 bases from V and 0 bases from J, the junction contained 16 bases not matched to a gene. The CDR3: CASSLATSGQSMNTEAFF. DNA for the CDR3: TGCGCCAGCAGCCTTGCCACTTCGGGACAGTCTATGAACACTGAAGCTTTCTTT.

V gene TRBV14 combines with J gene TRBJ1-1; no reliable D call. Trimming cost V 1 base and J 1 base, with 16 bases left between them. The germline V gene has CDR1 SGHDN and CDR2 FVKESK. There are 17 residues in the CDR3. CDR3 nucleotide sequence: TGTGCCAGCAGCCAAGTCGGGATGTTGACAACGAACACTGAAGCTTTCTTT. Its translation is CASSQVGMLTTNTEAFF.

CDR3 residues: CAIRQDRGPVVYGYTF. In nucleotides, the CDR3 is TGTGCCATCAGACAGGACAGGGGGCCGGTGGTCTATGGCTACACCTTC. The V gene is TRBV10-3, the J gene TRBJ1-2; TRBD1 matches 11 bases. From germline, CDR1 is ENHRY and CDR2 SYGVKD. Unmatched junction bases numbered 10, after V lost 6 bases and J lost 4 bases. The CDR3 has 16 residues.

The sample holds one count of this clone. The rearrangement joins TRBV2 to TRBJ1-5; D possibly corresponds to TRBD1 (5 bases). The CDR3 totals 15 residues. The ends were cut back, 7 bases at V and 3 bases at J, with 16 bases in the middle. Germline assignment: CDR1 SNHLY and CDR2 FYNNEI. CDR3 sequence reads: CASTLGLTLNQPQHF. CDR3 bases: TGTGCCAGCACCCTGGGACTGACCCTCAATCAGCCCCAGCATTTT. The complete variable domain, with remaining parts taken from reference TRBV2 and TRBJ1-5, reads EPEVTQTPSHQVTQMGQEVILRCVPISNHLYFYWYRQILGQKVEFLVSFYNNEISEKSEIFDDQFSVERPDGSNFTLKIRSTKLEDSAMYFCASTLGLTLNQPQHFGDGTRLSIL.

The chain recombines TRBV27 with TRBJ2-7; weak D call: TRBD2 (5 bases). V was cut by 2 bases and J by 5 bases, with 7 bases left in between. There are 12 residues in the CDR3. Germline-derived CDR1 and CDR2 are MNHEY and SMNVEV (reference sequence). CDR3 DNA: TGTGCCAGCAGTTTAGCGGGCCACGAGCAGTACTTC. This codes for CASSLAGHEQYF.

CDR3 sequence reads: CASSLGGFSSYNEQFF. Here the CDR3 DNA reads TGTGCCAGCAGCTTAGGAGGTTTTAGCTCCTACAATGAGCAGTTCTTC. The genes are TRBV7-8 and TRBJ2-1; D gene unclear. The ends were cut back, 1 base at V and 0 bases at J, with 10 bases in the middle. The CDR3 runs 16 residues. The germline V gene has CDR1 SGHVS and CDR2 FQNEAQ.

In this sample, this clone turned up once. The chain couples TRBV3-1 (or the pseudogene TRBV3-2) to TRBJ2-5; 11 bases agree with TRBD2. There are 18 residues in the CDR3. The ends lost 1 base at V and 5 bases at J; junction bases unmatched: 12. Germline CDR1 and CDR2: LGHDT and YNNKEL (reference sequence). Here the CDR3 reads CASSQAGISGGAGETQYF. The DNA for the CDR3 is TGTGCCAGCAGCCAAGCTGGGATTAGCGGGGGGGCCGGGGAGACCCAGTACTTC.